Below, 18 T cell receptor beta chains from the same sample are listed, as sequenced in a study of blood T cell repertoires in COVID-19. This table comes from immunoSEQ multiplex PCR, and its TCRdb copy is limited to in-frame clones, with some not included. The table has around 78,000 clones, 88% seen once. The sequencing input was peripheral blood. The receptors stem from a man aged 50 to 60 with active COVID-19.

This CDR3 is CASSSPPGTAKLMNTEAFF. Here the CDR3 DNA reads TGCGCCAGCAGCTCGCCCCCCGGGACAGCAAAGCTCATGAACACTGAAGCTTTCTTT. The chain has TRBV5-1 and TRBJ1-1; 7 bases match TRBD1. CDR1 and CDR2 (germline): SGHRS, YFSETQ. The length of the CDR3 is 19 residues. The trim removed 3 bases at V and 0 bases at J, leaving 17 bases unmatched.

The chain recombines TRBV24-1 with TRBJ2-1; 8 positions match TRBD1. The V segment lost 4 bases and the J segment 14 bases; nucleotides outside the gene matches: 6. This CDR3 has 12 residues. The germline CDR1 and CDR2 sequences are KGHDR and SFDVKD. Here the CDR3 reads CATSDWTGSEFF. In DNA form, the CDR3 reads TGTGCCACCAGTGACTGGACAGGGTCGGAGTTCTTC.

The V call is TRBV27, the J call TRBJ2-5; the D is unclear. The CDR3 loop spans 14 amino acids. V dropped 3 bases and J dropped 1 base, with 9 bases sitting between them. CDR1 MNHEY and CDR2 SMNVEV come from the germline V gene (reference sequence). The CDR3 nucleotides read TGTGCCAGCAGTTTGAGCTCGGTCCAAGAGACCCAGTACTTC. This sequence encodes CASSLSSVQETQYF.

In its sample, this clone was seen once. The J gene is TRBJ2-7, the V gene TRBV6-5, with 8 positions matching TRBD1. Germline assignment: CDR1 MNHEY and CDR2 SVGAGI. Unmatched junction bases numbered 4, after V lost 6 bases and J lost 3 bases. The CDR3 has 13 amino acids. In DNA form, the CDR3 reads TGTGCCAGCAGGCGAACAGGGGGCTACGAGCAGTACTTC. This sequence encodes CASRRTGGYEQYF.

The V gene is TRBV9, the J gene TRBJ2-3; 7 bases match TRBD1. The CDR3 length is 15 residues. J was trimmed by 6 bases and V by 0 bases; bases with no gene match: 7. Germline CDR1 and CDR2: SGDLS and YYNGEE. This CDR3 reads CASSVGQGFSDTQYF. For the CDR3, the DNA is TGTGCCAGCAGCGTAGGACAGGGCTTTTCTGATACGCAGTATTTT.

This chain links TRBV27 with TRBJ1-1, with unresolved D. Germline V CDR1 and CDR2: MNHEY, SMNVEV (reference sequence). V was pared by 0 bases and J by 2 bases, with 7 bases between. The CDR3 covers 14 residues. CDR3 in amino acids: CASSLSRGNTEAFF. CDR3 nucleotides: TGTGCCAGCAGTTTATCTCGGGGTAACACTGAAGCTTTCTTT.

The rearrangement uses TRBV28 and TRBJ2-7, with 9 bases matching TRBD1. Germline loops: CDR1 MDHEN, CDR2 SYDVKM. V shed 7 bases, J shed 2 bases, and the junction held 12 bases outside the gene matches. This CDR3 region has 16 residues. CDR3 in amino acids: CASTESLGTGTYEQYF. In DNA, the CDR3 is TGTGCCAGCACCGAGTCCTTAGGGACAGGGACCTACGAGCAGTACTTC.

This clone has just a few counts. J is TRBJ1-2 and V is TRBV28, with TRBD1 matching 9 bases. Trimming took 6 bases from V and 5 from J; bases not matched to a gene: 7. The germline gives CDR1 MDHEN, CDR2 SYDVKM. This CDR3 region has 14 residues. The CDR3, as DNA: TGTGCCAGCAGGCAAGACGGGACAGGGTATGGCTACACCTTC. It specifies CASRQDGTGYGYTF.

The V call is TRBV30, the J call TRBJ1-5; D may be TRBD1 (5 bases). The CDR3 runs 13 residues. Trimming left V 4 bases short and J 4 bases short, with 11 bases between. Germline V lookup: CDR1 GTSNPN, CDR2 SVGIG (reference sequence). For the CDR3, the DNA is TGTGCCTGGATCATTAAGGGGAATCAGCCCCAGCATTTT. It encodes CAWIIKGNQPQHF.

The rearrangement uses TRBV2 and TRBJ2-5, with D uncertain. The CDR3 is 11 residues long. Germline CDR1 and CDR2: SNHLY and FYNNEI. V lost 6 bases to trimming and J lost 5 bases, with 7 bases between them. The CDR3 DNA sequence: TGTGCCAGCAGCGCCGGGGAGACCCAGTACTTC. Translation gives CASSAGETQYF. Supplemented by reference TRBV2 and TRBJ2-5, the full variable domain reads EPEVTQTPSHQVTQMGQEVILRCVPISNHLYFYWYRQILGQKVEFLVSFYNNEISEKSEIFDDQFSVERPDGSNFTLKIRSTKLEDSAMYFCASSAGETQYFGPGTRLLVL.

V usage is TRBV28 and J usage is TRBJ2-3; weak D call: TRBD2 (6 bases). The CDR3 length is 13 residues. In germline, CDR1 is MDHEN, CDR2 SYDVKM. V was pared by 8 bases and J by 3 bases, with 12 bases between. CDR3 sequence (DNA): TGTGCCAGCGAGGAGGGGCGAACAGATACGCAGTATTTT. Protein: CASEEGRTDTQYF.

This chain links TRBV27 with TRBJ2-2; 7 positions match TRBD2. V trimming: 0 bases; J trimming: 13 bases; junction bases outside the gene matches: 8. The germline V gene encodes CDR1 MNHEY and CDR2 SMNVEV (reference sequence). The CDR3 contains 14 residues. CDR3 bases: TGTGCCAGCAGTTTATCGGGGACTACGGGGCGGCTGTTTTTT. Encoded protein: CASSLSGTTGRLFF.

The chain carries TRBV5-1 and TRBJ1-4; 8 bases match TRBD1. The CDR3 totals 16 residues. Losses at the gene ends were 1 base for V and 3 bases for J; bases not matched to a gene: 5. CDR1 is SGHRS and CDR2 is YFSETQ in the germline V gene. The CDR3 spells CASSLQGAGANEKLFF. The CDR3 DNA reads TGCGCCAGCAGCTTGCAGGGGGCAGGGGCTAATGAAAAACTGTTTTTT.

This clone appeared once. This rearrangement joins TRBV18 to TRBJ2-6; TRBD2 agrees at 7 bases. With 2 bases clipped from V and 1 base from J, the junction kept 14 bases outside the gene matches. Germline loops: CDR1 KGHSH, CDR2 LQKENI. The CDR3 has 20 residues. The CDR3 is CASSPIMTSPSPSGANVLTF. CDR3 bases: TGTGCCAGCTCACCAATTATGACTAGCCCGAGCCCGTCTGGGGCCAACGTCCTGACTTTC.

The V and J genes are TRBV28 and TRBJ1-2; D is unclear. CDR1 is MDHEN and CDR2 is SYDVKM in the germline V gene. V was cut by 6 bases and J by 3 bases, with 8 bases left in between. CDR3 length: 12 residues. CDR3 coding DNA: TGTGCCAGCAGCCCGGGAGACTATGGCTACACCTTC. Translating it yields CASSPGDYGYTF.

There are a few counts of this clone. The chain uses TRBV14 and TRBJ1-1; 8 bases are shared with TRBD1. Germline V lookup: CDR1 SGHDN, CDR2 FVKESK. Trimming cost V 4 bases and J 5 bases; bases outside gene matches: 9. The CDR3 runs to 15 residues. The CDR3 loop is CASSLGQGVWTEAFF. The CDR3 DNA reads TGTGCCAGCAGCCTCGGACAGGGTGTATGGACTGAAGCTTTCTTT.

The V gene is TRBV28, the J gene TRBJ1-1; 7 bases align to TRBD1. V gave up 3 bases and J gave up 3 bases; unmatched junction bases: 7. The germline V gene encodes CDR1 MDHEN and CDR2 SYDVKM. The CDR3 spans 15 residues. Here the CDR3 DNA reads TGTGCCAGCAGTTTTATTGACAGGGAAGACACTGAAGCTTTCTTT. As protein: CASSFIDREDTEAFF.

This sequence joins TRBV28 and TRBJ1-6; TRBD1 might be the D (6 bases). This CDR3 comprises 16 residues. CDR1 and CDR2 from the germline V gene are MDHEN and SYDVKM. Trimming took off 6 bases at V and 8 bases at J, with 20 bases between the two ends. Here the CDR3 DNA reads TGTGCCAGCAGCCGTACCCAGGGGTTTAGGGATTCACCCCTCCACTTT. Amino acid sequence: CASSRTQGFRDSPLHF.